This TCR beta chain was sequenced for a study of OX40 agonist ivuxolimab in advanced cancers. Turning to the study itself: Patients enrolled in dose escalation were diagnosed with hepatocellular carcinoma, melanoma, renal cell or head and neck cancer.

The protocol was immunoSEQ multiplex PCR, while the TCRdb copy is restricted to in-frame clones and leaves out a portion. Of 45,000 to 60,000 clones in the sample, under 85% were seen once. This specimen consisted of CD4+ or CD8+ T cells sorted from blood, obtained in a trial of the OX40 agonist ivuxolimab. The receptor's source is an adult with an advanced solid tumor such as melanoma, head and neck, liver or kidney cancer.

The CDR3 spells CASSTSGSFHNEQFF. The CDR3 DNA reads TGTGCCAGCTCAACTAGCGGGAGTTTCCACAATGAGCAGTTCTTC. The chain combines TRBV18 with TRBJ2-1, with 11 bases fitting TRBD2. The CDR3 extends over 15 amino acids. The germline V gene encodes CDR1 KGHSH and CDR2 LQKENI. V lost 5 bases and J lost 5; bases outside the gene matches: 5.